The present entry profiles one T cell receptor beta chain with its context. PCR amplification relied on 60 Vbeta primers (plus 13 Jbeta primers). Repertoires were generated with immunoSEQ multiplex PCR, while TCRdb's copy carries only in-frame clones and drops some. The sample holds fewer than 100,000 clones, about 80% seen once. The entry originates in a study of cytomegalovirus exposure and HLA in healthy donors. V was clipped by 5 bases and J by 5 bases; unmatched bases: 7. From germline, CDR1 is SEHNR and CDR2 FQNEAQ (reference sequence). This CDR3 has 15 residues. The sequencing sample was made of PBMCs. The chain has TRBV7-9 and TRBJ2-2; 8 bases fit TRBD2. The clonotype comes from a man aged 35 to 55 in good health and CMV-seropositive. In nucleotides, the CDR3 is TGTGCCAGCAGCAGAGGACTAGCCGCGACCGGGGAGCTGTTTTTT. It specifies CASSRGLAATGELFF.